One sample yielded the 21 T cell receptor beta chains listed below, sequenced in a study of early T cells in non-severe SARS-CoV-2 infection. TCRdb re-called the 5' RACE reads through MiXCR, storing one row per CDR3 protein. Of tens of thousands of distinct CDR3 sequences listed, roughly 14% are singletons. The sample comprised whole blood. All receptors come from an adult who was a healthcare worker with PCR-confirmed SARS-CoV-2 infection or an uninfected control (not recorded which).

Notes on this clonotype: This may be a read error, as it is one base from a much larger clone. This chain connects TRBV20-1 to TRBJ1-3, with D perhaps matching TRBD1 (6 bases). The CDR3 spans 13 residues. Germline CDR1 reads DFQATT; CDR2 reads SNEGSKA (reference sequence). Here the CDR3 reads CSAGRGSGNPIYF. The CDR3 nucleotides are TGCAGTGCCGGAAGGGGGTCTGGAAACCCCATATATTTT.

This clonotype was counted only a few times. The chain links TRBV20-1 to TRBJ2-4; a possible D gene is TRBD2 (5 bases). The CDR3 sequence is 15 residues long. Germline V gene sequence: CDR1 DFQATT, CDR2 SNEGSKA (reference sequence). The V gene lost 2 bases and the J gene lost 1 base, with 12 bases spanning the gap. DNA of the CDR3: TGCAGTGCTAGATCCGGGGATGAGGCCAAAAACATTCAGTACTTC. Its protein product is CSARSGDEAKNIQYF.

This clonotype was observed at least ten times. V is TRBV20-1 and J is TRBJ1-4; no clear D gene. V lost 6 bases to trimming and J lost 8 bases, with 19 bases between them. CDR1 and CDR2 from the germline V gene are DFQATT and SNEGSKA (reference sequence). This CDR3 has 14 residues. For the CDR3, the DNA is TGCAGTGCCCACGAAGGTCGCAGTCAGGAAAAACTGTTTTTT. Amino acid sequence: CSAHEGRSQEKLFF.

The rearrangement links TRBV20-1 to TRBJ2-3; 10 bases fit TRBD2. Germline lookup yields CDR1 DFQATT and CDR2 SNEGSKA (reference sequence). This CDR3 spans 13 amino acids. V gave up 1 base and J gave up 10 bases; unmatched junction bases: 5. In DNA, the CDR3 is TGCAGTGCTAGAGTGGCTAGCGGGGGTGCGCAGTATTTT. Translation: CSARVASGGAQYF.

A few counts support this clonotype. In DNA, the CDR3 is TGTGCCAGCAGCTCTGGACGGGACAATCAGCCCCAGCATTTT. This encodes CASSSGRDNQPQHF. The rearrangement links TRBV7-8 to TRBJ1-5, with no clear D. The CDR3 covers 14 residues. Germline loops: CDR1 SGHVS, CDR2 FQNEAQ. V lost 4 bases and J 3 bases, leaving 10 bases between the germline ends.

This clonotype was counted at least ten times. The V call is TRBV19, the J call TRBJ2-7; tentatively, D is TRBD1 (6 bases). CDR1 LNHDA and CDR2 SQIVND come from the germline V gene (reference sequence). The CDR3 contains 13 residues. The V end lost 6 bases, the J end lost 2 bases, and 11 bases lay between the germline ends. The DNA for the CDR3 is TGTGCCAGTAGAGGGGACAAGACCTACGAGCAGTACTTC. Its protein product is CASRGDKTYEQYF.

This clonotype was found a few times. CDR3 residues: CASGQGGNQPQHF. CDR3 DNA: TGTGCCAGCGGGCAGGGTGGGAATCAGCCCCAGCATTTT. The chain combines TRBV25-1 with TRBJ1-5; D may be TRBD1 (5 bases). Trimming stripped 8 bases from V and 4 bases from J, with 12 bases between. The CDR3 length is 13 residues. Looked up from germline, CDR1 is MGHDK and CDR2 is SYGVNS.

This clonotype has a handful of counts. This chain joins TRBV6-2 or TRBV6-3 and TRBJ2-7; the D is unclear. Per germline, CDR1 MNHEY and CDR2 SVGEGT. The V gene lost 0 bases and the J gene lost 3 bases, with 12 bases spanning the gap. The CDR3 spans 15 residues. The CDR3 DNA follows: TGTGCCAGCAGTTACTCGAGTTACGGATACTACGAGCAGTACTTC. This translates into CASSYSSYGYYEQYF.

Only a few counts were recorded for this clonotype. V usage is TRBV29-1 and J usage is TRBJ2-3, with TRBD1 matching 8 bases. The V and J ends lost 4 bases and 2 bases, in that order; junction bases with no gene match: 5. Germline CDR1 SQVTM, CDR2 ANQGSEA. The length of the CDR3 is 14 residues. For the CDR3, the DNA is TGCAGCGTTGCCGGACAGGGACTCACAGATACGCAGTATTTT. Translating it yields CSVAGQGLTDTQYF.

This clonotype was observed many times. J is TRBJ2-4 and V is TRBV18; D tentatively fits TRBD1 or TRBD2 (5 bases each). V was clipped by 2 bases and J by 9 bases, with 17 bases between them. This CDR3 contains 15 residues. Per the germline V gene, CDR1 is KGHSH and CDR2 is LQKENI. The CDR3 sequence: CASSPSSNPGPIQYF. CDR3 coding DNA: TGTGCCAGCTCACCATCCTCCAATCCGGGACCCATTCAGTACTTC. Variable domain in full (rest from reference TRBV18 and TRBJ2-4): NAGVMQNPRHLVRRRGQEARLRCSPMKGHSHVYWYRQLPEEGLKFMVYLQKENIIDESGMPKERFSAEFPKEGPSILRIQQVVRGDSAAYFCASSPSSNPGPIQYFGAGTRLSVL.

The chain couples TRBV6-5 to TRBJ2-3; D gene unclear. V was shortened by 2 bases and J by 6 bases, with 18 bases between the two germline ends. From germline, CDR1 is MNHEY and CDR2 SVGAGI. The CDR3 has 16 residues. CDR3 coding DNA: TGTGCCAGCAGTTACCGCAGCCAGGTTCGAATTGATACGCAGTATTTT. It codes for CASSYRSQVRIDTQYF.

This clonotype was seen repeatedly, ten times or more. This chain connects TRBV10-1 to TRBJ2-7, with D uncertain. V was pared by 7 bases and J by 13 bases, with 11 bases between. In germline, CDR1 is WNHNN, CDR2 SYGVQD (reference sequence). The CDR3 totals 9 residues. CDR3 sequence reads: CASKHSLYF. The CDR3, as DNA: TGCGCCAGCAAGCACAGCCTTTACTTC.

The genes are TRBV12-3 or TRBV12-4 and TRBJ1-6; no clear D gene. Trimming pared 4 bases from V and 8 bases from J, leaving 12 bases between. This CDR3 has 14 amino acids. In DNA form, the CDR3 reads TGTGCCAGCAGTTCAGACGGCCTGGATTCACCCCTCCACTTT. Residues: CASSSDGLDSPLHF.

Ten or more counts support this clonotype. This chain links TRBV15 with TRBJ2-7; D is perhaps TRBD2 (5 bases). Between the trimmed V and J ends, which lost 1 base and 6 bases, there was a span of 16 bases. Germline lookup yields CDR1 LNHNV and CDR2 YYDKDF (reference sequence). The CDR3 has 15 residues. The DNA for the CDR3 is TGTGCCACCAGCAGAGCACGGGAAAGCCCGAGCGAGCAGTACTTC. This gives the protein CATSRARESPSEQYF.

This clonotype appeared many times. The chain is built from TRBV3-1 and TRBJ2-5; TRBD2 is a possible D gene (6 bases). This CDR3 comprises 12 residues. V lost 3 bases and J 5 bases, leaving 7 bases between the germline ends. The germline CDR1 and CDR2 sequences are LGHDT and YNNKEL (reference sequence). CDR3 DNA: TGTGCCAGCAGCCATGGGAGGGAGACCCAGTACTTC. Translation gives CASSHGRETQYF.

In this sample, this clonotype turned up a few times. The chain is built from TRBV6-6 and TRBJ1-1; unclear D gene. Trimming left V 2 bases short and J 1 base short, with 11 bases between. Germline loops: CDR1 MNHNY, CDR2 SVGAGI (reference sequence). This CDR3 spans 15 amino acids. The CDR3 sequence: CASSYAWTGNTEAFF. The CDR3 DNA reads TGTGCCAGCAGTTACGCTTGGACGGGGAACACTGAAGCTTTCTTT.

The rearrangement uses TRBV20-1 and TRBJ1-6; TRBD1 might be the D (5 bases). The V and J ends lost 0 bases and 10 bases respectively, with 16 bases between them. Germline CDR1 and CDR2: DFQATT and SNEGSKA (reference sequence). This CDR3 has 15 amino acids. The CDR3 loop reads CSARDGTGPGSPLHF. DNA for the CDR3: TGCAGTGCTAGAGATGGTACAGGCCCTGGGTCACCCCTCCACTTT.

CDR3 nucleotide sequence: TGTGCCAGCAGCTCCGGGGGGGCGCAAGAGACCCAGTACTTC. Protein: CASSSGGAQETQYF. The chain recombines TRBV7-2 with TRBJ2-5; 8 bases fit TRBD2. From germline, CDR1 is SGHTA and CDR2 FQGNSA. There are 14 residues in the CDR3. Trimming cost V 4 bases and J 2 bases; bases outside gene matches: 3.

The rearrangement joins TRBV6-5 to TRBJ1-5; D is possibly TRBD1 (6 bases). This CDR3 is built from 15 residues. Germline assignment: CDR1 MNHEY and CDR2 SVGAGI. V was cut by 8 bases and J by 1 base, with 15 bases left in between. The CDR3 sequence is CASSEGEGSNQPQHF. The DNA for the CDR3 is TGTGCCAGCTCCGAGGGGGAGGGAAGCAATCAGCCCCAGCATTTT.

The chain links TRBV27 to TRBJ2-7, with TRBD2 identical over 8 bases. Looked up from germline, CDR1 is MNHEY and CDR2 is SMNVEV (reference sequence). This CDR3 region has 16 residues. V was pared by 7 bases and J by 6 bases, with 17 bases of the junction left unmatched. CDR3 sequence (DNA): TGTGCCAGCACTCCCTCCGCGGGACTAGTCCCAAGCGAGCAGTACTTC. Amino acid sequence: CASTPSAGLVPSEQYF.

This clonotype was recorded a few times. This rearrangement joins TRBV20-1 to TRBJ2-7, with 9 nucleotides matching TRBD2. Trimming cost V 1 base and J 2 bases; bases outside gene matches: 0. The CDR3 spans 13 residues. CDR1 is DFQATT, CDR2 SNEGSKA, per germline (reference sequence). The CDR3 is CSARVAGAYEQYF. CDR3 nucleotides: TGCAGTGCTAGAGTAGCGGGGGCCTACGAGCAGTACTTC.